Listed here are 5 T cell receptor beta chains from one sample, sequenced in a study of T cells in Graves' hyperthyroidism and ophthalmopathy. The source material, RNA transcripts, was used to amplify TCR beta CDR3 regions. The HTBI primer set drove a first-round RT-PCR of the TCR CDR3. One entry per CDR3 protein results from TCRdb running MiXCR on the multiplex PCR reads. The sample has about 540,000 distinct CDR3 sequences, around 45% seen once; the top ten hold approximately 7.5%. Sequenced sample: peripheral blood or thyroid tissue (not recorded which). The source is a woman aged 18-35 years with Graves' hyperthyroidism.

The genes are TRBV9 and TRBJ2-3; maybe TRBD2 (6 bases). The CDR3 is 15 residues long. V lost 4 bases and J lost 0, with 12 bases in between. The germline V gene has CDR1 SGDLS and CDR2 YYNGEE. The CDR3 here is CASSHSGASTDTQYF. The DNA for the CDR3 is TGTGCCAGCAGCCATAGCGGAGCTAGCACAGATACGCAGTATTTT.

This clonotype was detected ten times or more. The J gene is TRBJ1-1, the V gene TRBV28; the D is unclear. V gave up 4 bases and J gave up 0 bases, with 9 bases separating them. CDR3 length: 14 amino acids. Per the germline V gene, CDR1 is MDHEN and CDR2 is SYDVKM. The CDR3 DNA reads as TGTGCCAGCAGTTCGAACTCCTTGAACACTGAAGCTTTCTTT. Translating it yields CASSSNSLNTEAFF.

This chain links TRBV10-3 with TRBJ1-4; TRBD1 agrees at 7 bases. V lost 6 bases to trimming and J lost 6 bases; unmatched junction nucleotides: 4. Per germline, CDR1 ENHRY and CDR2 SYGVKD. The CDR3 spans 13 residues. In DNA, the CDR3 is TGTGCCATCAGCCACGGGACAGATGAAAAACTGTTTTTT. Encoded protein: CAISHGTDEKLFF.

The V call is TRBV5-1, the J call TRBJ1-5, with D hard to call. Germline assignment: CDR1 SGHRS and CDR2 YFSETQ. The CDR3 loop spans 14 amino acids. Between the trimmed V and J ends, which lost 1 base and 14 bases, there was a span of 19 bases. In nucleotides, the CDR3 is TGCGCCAGCAGCTTGTGGGCGGGAGTTGGCTACGAGCATTTT. Its protein product is CASSLWAGVGYEHF.

This clonotype occurred many times. The chain recombines TRBV20-1 with TRBJ1-1, with D unclear. Germline V CDR1 and CDR2: DFQATT, SNEGSKA (reference sequence). V was pared by 4 bases and J by 6 bases, with 9 bases between. The CDR3 spans 11 residues. The CDR3 is CSATRHPEAFF. As DNA, the CDR3 is TGCAGTGCTACCCGTCATCCTGAAGCTTTCTTT.